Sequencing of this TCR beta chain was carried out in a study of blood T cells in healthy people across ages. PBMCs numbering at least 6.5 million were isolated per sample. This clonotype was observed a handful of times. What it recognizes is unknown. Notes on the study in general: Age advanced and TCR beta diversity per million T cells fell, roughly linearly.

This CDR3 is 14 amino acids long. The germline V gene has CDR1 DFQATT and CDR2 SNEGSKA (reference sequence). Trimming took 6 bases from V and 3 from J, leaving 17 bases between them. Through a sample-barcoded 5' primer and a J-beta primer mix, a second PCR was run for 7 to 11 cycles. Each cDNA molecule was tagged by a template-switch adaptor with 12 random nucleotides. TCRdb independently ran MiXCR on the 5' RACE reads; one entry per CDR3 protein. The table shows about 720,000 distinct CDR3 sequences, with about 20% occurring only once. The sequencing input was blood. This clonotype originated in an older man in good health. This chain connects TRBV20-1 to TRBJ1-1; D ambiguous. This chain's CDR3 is CSADGSLGHTEAFF. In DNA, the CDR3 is TGCAGTGCCGACGGTAGCTTAGGGCACACTGAAGCTTTCTTT.